This record covers a single TCR beta chain. The source of the sample is a study of blood T cell repertoires in COVID-19. Study summary: The origin of the acute and convalescent COVID-19 samples was the United States, Italy and Spain.

The V end was cut by 6 bases, the J end by 1 base, with 15 bases between. Looked up from germline, CDR1 is LNHDA and CDR2 is SQIVND (reference sequence). The CDR3 runs 16 residues. Per the study methods: Nucleated cell counts were estimated from reference gene primer amplification. The assay was immunoSEQ multiplex PCR, and TCRdb's table has in-frame clones only and misses some. V and J calls plus clone size are reproduced from that table; the DNA served to infer D and trimming. The table lists 100,000 to 150,000 clones, around 85% of them singletons, with about 17% in the top ten. This TCR was recovered from a woman in her forties or fifties with acute or convalescent COVID-19. Material for sequencing was peripheral blood. The chain is built from TRBV19 and TRBJ2-2; possible D gene TRBD1, 5 bases. CDR3 loop: CASSLRAGKNTGELFF. Here the CDR3 DNA reads TGTGCCAGTAGCCTCAGGGCAGGGAAGAACACCGGGGAGCTGTTTTTT.